This TCR beta chain was sequenced in a study of T-cell reconstitution after alpha-beta-depleted transplantation in children. Study-wide results and limits: Diversity and T-cell counts at one year after transplant derived mostly from new T cells. After transplant, at about two months, alpha-beta T cells were reportedly derived from several hundred expanded graft clones.

Using unique molecular identifiers, the investigators prepared the TCRbeta library. TCRdb passed the PCR reads through MiXCR, listing each CDR3 protein once. This table has almost 500,000 distinct CDR3 sequences, 8% to 11% appearing once. This clonotype was recorded many times. Its antigen is not known. Germline CDR1 SGHNT, CDR2 YENEEA. Trimming shortened V by 1 base and J by 4 bases, and 14 bases separated the two germline ends. The CDR3 length is 16 residues. The clonotype comes from a child aged 2-15 years with inherited bone marrow failure, due to receive a stem cell transplant. V gene TRBV11-3 combines with J gene TRBJ2-1; D is perhaps TRBD1 or TRBD2 (6 bases each). The specimen was PBMCs, collected before TCRalphabeta/CD19-depleted stem cell transplant. The CDR3 reads CASSLVAGAGYNEQFF. CDR3 DNA: TGTGCCAGCAGCTTAGTGGCAGGGGCGGGATACAATGAGCAGTTCTTC.